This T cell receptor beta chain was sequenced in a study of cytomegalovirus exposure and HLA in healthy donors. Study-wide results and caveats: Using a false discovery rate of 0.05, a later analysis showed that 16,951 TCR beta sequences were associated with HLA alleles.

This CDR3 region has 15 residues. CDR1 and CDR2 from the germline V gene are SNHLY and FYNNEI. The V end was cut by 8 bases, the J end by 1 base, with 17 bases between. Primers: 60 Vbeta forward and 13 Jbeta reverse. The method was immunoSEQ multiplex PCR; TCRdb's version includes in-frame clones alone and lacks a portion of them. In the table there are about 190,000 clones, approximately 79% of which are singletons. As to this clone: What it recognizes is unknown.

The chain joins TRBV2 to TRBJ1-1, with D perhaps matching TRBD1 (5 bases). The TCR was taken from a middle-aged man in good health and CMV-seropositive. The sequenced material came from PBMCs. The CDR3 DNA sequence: TGTGCCAGCTGGGAGGGCCAGCAGGGGAACACTGAAGCTTTCTTT. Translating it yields CASWEGQQGNTEAFF.